One sample yielded the 13 T cell receptor beta chains listed below, sequenced in a study of blood T cells in healthy people across ages. A J-beta primer mix and a sample-barcoded 5' primer were used in a second PCR of about 7 to 12 cycles. TCRdb reprocessed the 5' RACE reads via MiXCR and lists one record per CDR3 protein. The table shows around 1,700,000 distinct CDR3 sequences, with roughly 30% occurring only once. The specimen was blood. The receptors originated from a young woman in good health.

This clonotype was detected ten times or more. In DNA, the CDR3 is TGTGCCAGCAGCCACGGGACAGCCTATGGCTACACCTTC. Translation: CASSHGTAYGYTF. The rearrangement links TRBV27 to TRBJ1-2, with 7 bases identical to TRBD1. The V gene's germline CDR1 is MNHEY and CDR2 SMNVEV (reference sequence). Trimming removed 6 bases from V and 4 bases from J; junction bases left unmatched: 5. CDR3 size: 13 residues.

This clonotype occurred a few times. The chain employs TRBV11-3 and TRBJ2-2; 9 nucleotides line up with TRBD1. The junction had 4 bases not matched to a gene; V was cut back by 7 bases and J by 7 bases. The length of the CDR3 is 13 residues. CDR1 SGHNT and CDR2 YENEEA come from the germline V gene. This CDR3 reads CASKGQGDGELFF. In DNA, the CDR3 is TGTGCCAGCAAGGGACAGGGTGACGGGGAGCTGTTTTTT.

The genes are TRBV5-5 and TRBJ2-7; 8 bases map to TRBD2. Germline trimming cut 0 bases from V and 3 bases from J; bases unmatched to any gene: 5. Germline values: CDR1 SGHKS, CDR2 YYEKEE (reference sequence). This CDR3 has 15 amino acids. The CDR3 loop is CASSLDLAGLYEQYF. For the CDR3, the DNA is TGTGCCAGCAGCTTGGATCTAGCGGGCCTCTACGAGCAGTACTTC.

Remarks on this clonotype: Compared with germline, one end of the junction differs, possibly owing to a read error. V is TRBV6-2 or TRBV6-3 and J is TRBJ2-1; 10 positions match TRBD1. Germline CDR1 MNHEY, CDR2 SVGEGT. This CDR3 has 17 residues. As DNA, the CDR3 is TGTGCCGGCAGGGGGACTGTTGCGACGGGACAGGGGAATGAGCAGTTCTTC. This codes for CAGRGTVATGQGNEQFF.

This clonotype turned up a few times. The J gene is TRBJ1-2, the V gene TRBV5-1, with D unresolved. Trimming removed 0 bases from V and 1 base from J, with 10 bases in between. From germline, CDR1 is SGHRS and CDR2 YFSETQ. The length of the CDR3 is 15 residues. Here the CDR3 reads CASSLGGILNYGYTF. CDR3 DNA: TGCGCCAGCAGCTTGGGAGGGATTCTTAACTATGGCTACACCTTC.

Ten or more counts support this clonotype. This may be a read error: a much more frequent sequence differs by one nucleotide. The rearrangement uses TRBV7-2 and TRBJ2-5; no definite D call. Germline-derived CDR1 and CDR2 are SGHTA and FQGNSA. Trimming removed 1 base at V and 6 bases at J, with 3 bases between. The CDR3 spans 11 residues. The CDR3: CASSLGQTQYF. CDR3 DNA: TGTGCCAGCAGCTTAGGACAGACCCAGTACTTC.

This chain joins TRBV11-2 and TRBJ1-4, with 7 bases aligning to TRBD1. CDR1 is SGHAT, CDR2 FQNNGV, per germline. The trim removed 3 bases at V and 5 bases at J, leaving 12 bases unmatched. CDR3 length equals 17 residues. CDR3 loop: CASSLNTGDNKNEKLFF. CDR3 in DNA: TGTGCCAGCAGCTTGAACACAGGGGACAATAAGAATGAAAAACTGTTTTTT.

The rearrangement links TRBV27 to TRBJ1-4, with D unresolved. Germline lookup yields CDR1 MNHEY and CDR2 SMNVEV (reference sequence). This CDR3 contains 16 residues. The V gene lost 5 bases and the J gene lost 5 bases, with 18 bases spanning the gap. For the CDR3, the DNA is TGTGCCAGCAGTCCCCGTTATCGGCAAGACAATGAAAAACTGTTTTTT. Residues: CASSPRYRQDNEKLFF.

This clonotype has just a few counts. The V gene is TRBV2, the J gene TRBJ2-3; tentative D call: TRBD1 (5 bases). From germline, CDR1 is SNHLY and CDR2 FYNNEI. This CDR3 comprises 13 residues. The germline V and J ends were trimmed by 7 bases and 3 bases, with 11 bases remaining between them. CDR3 DNA: TGTGCCAGCAAAGGCAGGGAAACAGATACGCAGTATTTT. Amino acids: CASKGRETDTQYF.

The chain is built from TRBV7-9 and TRBJ2-2; D possibly corresponds to TRBD2 (5 bases). CDR1 is SEHNR and CDR2 is FQNEAQ in the germline V gene (reference sequence). The CDR3 consists of 14 residues. Trimming pared 6 bases from V and 6 bases from J, leaving 14 bases between. The CDR3 region has the DNA TGTGCCAGCAGTAGACTTAACGGGGCCGGGGAGCTGTTTTTT. Its protein product is CASSRLNGAGELFF.

V and J are TRBV20-1 and TRBJ1-5; D uncertain. Between the trimmed V and J ends, which lost 3 bases and 4 bases, there was a span of 10 bases. In germline, CDR1 is DFQATT, CDR2 SNEGSKA (reference sequence). This CDR3 spans 13 amino acids. This CDR3 is CSASRQYNQPQHF. The DNA of the CDR3 is TGCAGTGCTAGTCGTCAGTATAATCAGCCCCAGCATTTT.

This clonotype was seen ten or more times. The rearrangement uses TRBV20-1 and TRBJ2-5; D might be TRBD2 (7 bases). CDR3 length: 17 amino acids. The V end was cut by 2 bases, the J end by 3 bases, with 22 bases between. Germline loops: CDR1 DFQATT, CDR2 SNEGSKA (reference sequence). The CDR3 loop is CSARPPRGLAVKETQYF. The CDR3 coding sequence is TGCAGTGCTAGACCGCCCAGGGGTCTAGCGGTAAAAGAGACCCAGTACTTC.

This clonotype was seen many times. The rearrangement joins TRBV15 to TRBJ2-7; 9 bases line up with TRBD1. V dropped 0 bases and J dropped 1; count of bases not matched to a gene: 4. This CDR3 region has 16 residues. CDR1 and CDR2 from the germline V gene are LNHNV and YYDKDF (reference sequence). In DNA, the CDR3 is TGTGCCACCAGCAGAGATCACGGGACAGGGTCCTACGAGCAGTACTTC. Encoded protein: CATSRDHGTGSYEQYF.